The T cell receptor beta chain described here comes from a study of radiation and T cells in renal cell carcinoma. The table came from immunoSEQ multiplex PCR; TCRdb's copy has only in-frame clones and leaves some out. The sample has roughly 170,000 clones; less than 90% are singletons. Broader study findings: In blood, top tumor clones expanded by 2 weeks, shrinking by 4.

Note on this clone: What it binds is unknown.

As for time point: blood 4 weeks post-SBRT, at nephrectomy. The treatment is: 15 Gy SBRT to primary tumor, nephrectomy 4 weeks later. CDR1 and CDR2 (germline): KGHSH, LQKENI. Trimming left V 2 bases short and J 3 bases short, with 7 bases between. There are 13 residues in the CDR3. This chain links TRBV18 with TRBJ2-5, with a weak D call TRBD1 (6 bases). The TCR was taken from a woman aged 45-59 years with renal cell carcinoma. The sample consisted of blood, taken from a patient whose treatment included radiotherapy and nephrectomy. This chain's CDR3 is CASSPNREETQYF. The DNA of the CDR3 is TGTGCCAGCTCACCAAACAGGGAAGAGACCCAGTACTTC.